Below are 14 T cell receptor beta chains sequenced from a single sample in a study of T cell clonality in common variable immunodeficiency. General study points: Reportedly, TCR beta sequences from common variable immunodeficiency showed fewer deletions and N-nucleotide insertions.

Their antigen targets remain unknown. Assay: immunoSEQ multiplex PCR; the TCRdb copy retains only in-frame clones and omits some. This repertoire lists about 19,000 clones without singletons; 20% to 25% sits in the top ten. Sequencing was done on a sample of peripheral blood mononuclear cells. The receptors were gathered from a human donor with common variable immunodeficiency.

About this clone itself: Read data end 3 residues before the CDR3 end; the end is taken from the germline J gene. The chain carries TRBV18 and TRBJ2-1; TRBD2 matches at 9 bases. The CDR3 is 14 amino acids. V dropped 4 bases and J dropped 6; count of bases not matched to a gene: 4. Germline V lookup: CDR1 KGHSH, CDR2 LQKENI. The part of the CDR3 DNA that was read is TGTGCCAGCTCACAGCTAGCGGGGACCAATGAG. Its translation is CASSQLAGTNE. The entire CDR3 protein reads CASSQLAGTNEQFF.

Concerning this clone itself: The read halts 3 residues ahead of the CDR3 end, with the missing end drawn from the germline J gene. The rearrangement joins TRBV18 to TRBJ2-7, with TRBD2 matching over 9 bases. The CDR3 runs 14 residues. Trimming at V came to 5 bases and at J to 3 bases, leaving 5 bases not matched to a gene. CDR1 is KGHSH and CDR2 is LQKENI in the germline V gene. The CDR3 protein is CASSSASGNYEQYF. CDR3 DNA (partial): TGTGCCAGCTCATCGGCTAGCGGGAACTACGAG.

A few counts support this clone. The read comes to an end 3 residues before the CDR3 does, leaving the germline J gene to fill in the end. This chain joins TRBV19 and TRBJ2-1, with 8 bases matching TRBD2. This CDR3 comprises 15 residues. Germline-derived CDR1 and CDR2 are LNHDA and SQIVND (reference sequence). With 6 bases clipped from V and 0 bases from J, the junction kept 4 bases outside the gene matches. The CDR3 loop is CASRERGSSYNEQFF. The sequenced CDR3 bases are TGTGCCAGTAGGGAGCGGGGGAGCTCCTACAATGAG.

This clone was seen more than once but under ten times. The read falls 3 residues short of the CDR3 end, and the missing part is taken from the germline J gene. The rearrangement uses TRBV6-2 or TRBV6-3 and TRBJ2-2, with D perhaps TRBD1 (5 bases). The CDR3 length is 11 residues. Deletions cut 7 bases from V and 5 bases from J, with 5 bases between. CDR1 and CDR2 (germline): MNHEY, SVGEGT. CDR3 in amino acids: CASTGTGELFF. CDR3 bases read: TGTGCCAGCACAGGGACCGGGGAG.

The covered CDR3 bases are TGTGCCAGCAGCTTAATGGGGGGGAACACTGAA. Its protein is CASSLMGGNTE. The complete CDR3 sequence is CASSLMGGNTEAFF. This chain uses TRBV7-3 with TRBJ1-1, with D possibly being TRBD1 (5 bases). The CDR3 end falls 3 residues outside the read, so it is completed with the germline J gene. Germline V gives CDR1 SGHTA, CDR2 FQGTGA. CDR3 length equals 14 residues. With 1 base removed from V and 1 base from J, the gap between germline ends came to 7 bases.

This clone has a handful of counts. The CDR3 end falls 3 residues outside the read, so it is completed with the germline J gene. The rearrangement joins TRBV18 to TRBJ1-1; D is undetermined. The germline gives CDR1 KGHSH, CDR2 LQKENI. CDR3 size: 10 residues. Trimming pared 5 bases from V and 6 bases from J, leaving 4 bases between. The part of the CDR3 DNA that was read is TGTGCCAGCTCATCAGCTGAA. Protein product: CASSSAE. From start to end, the CDR3 is CASSSAEAFF.

Regarding this clone: The read finishes 3 residues shy of the CDR3 end, and the germline J gene is used to complete it. The J gene is TRBJ2-3, the V gene TRBV2; TRBD1 aligns across 8 bases. The CDR3 is 19 residues long. The trim removed 2 bases at V and 4 bases at J, leaving 17 bases unmatched. The V gene's germline CDR1 is SNHLY and CDR2 FYNNEI. The CDR3 sequence is CASSEKIVGGDRNSDTQYF. CDR3 DNA, as far as it was read: TGTGCCAGCAGTGAAAAAATTGTTGGAGGGGACAGGAACTCAGATACG. Variable domain in full (rest from reference TRBV2 and TRBJ2-3): EPEVTQTPSHQVTQMGQEVILRCVPISNHLYFYWYRQILGQKVEFLVSFYNNEISEKSEIFDDQFSVERPDGSNFTLKIRSTKLEDSAMYFCASSEKIVGGDRNSDTQYFGPGTRLTVL.

As regards this clone: The sequenced fragment ends 3 residues before the CDR3 boundary, so the rest is inferred from the germline J gene. The rearrangement joins TRBV23-1 to TRBJ2-5; 11 nucleotides line up with TRBD2. TRBV23-1 is an ORF for which the function is uncertain. The CDR3 consists of 15 residues. V lost 3 bases, J lost 3 bases, and 3 bases stayed unmatched. The CDR3 here is CASSQQGLAEETQYF. The CDR3 bases that were read are TGCGCCAGCAGTCAGCAGGGACTAGCGGAAGAGACC.

In this sample, this clone turned up many times. Read data end 3 residues before the CDR3 end; the end is taken from the germline J gene. The chain links TRBV20-1 to TRBJ1-1; tentatively, D is TRBD1 (5 bases). This CDR3 has 14 amino acids. V lost 6 bases and J lost 3, with 17 bases in between. CDR1 DFQATT and CDR2 SNEGSKA come from the germline V gene (reference sequence). This CDR3 reads CSAQVRGLDTEAFF. Incomplete CDR3 DNA: TGCAGTGCCCAGGTGAGGGGTTTGGACACTGAA.

In its sample, this clone was seen a few times. The read comes to an end 3 residues before the CDR3 does, leaving the germline J gene to fill in the end. The V call is TRBV20-1, the J call TRBJ2-5; TRBD2 agrees at 7 bases. The germline V gene encodes CDR1 DFQATT and CDR2 SNEGSKA (reference sequence). The CDR3 consists of 15 residues. J was trimmed by 4 bases and V by 6 bases; bases with no gene match: 14. The sequenced CDR3 bases are TGCAGTGCCCCCGCCTCTGGCGGGAGTATAGAGACC. This encodes CSAPASGGSIET. The entire CDR3 reads CSAPASGGSIETQYF.

The table lists this clone with many counts. Sequencing ends 3 residues short of the CDR3 end; the germline J gene provides the rest. The chain has TRBV10-3 and TRBJ2-1; 12 nucleotides match TRBD2. Germline V gene lookup returns CDR1 ENHRY and CDR2 SYGVKD. The CDR3 consists of 17 residues. The J segment lost 8 bases and the V segment lost 2 bases, leaving 10 bases of the junction unmatched. The CDR3 is CAISEQRTSGKGDEQFF. The DNA read from the CDR3 is TGTGCCATCAGTGAGCAGAGGACTAGCGGGAAAGGCGATGAG.

This clone was detected a few times. The sequence runs out 3 residues before the end of the CDR3; the remainder is reconstructed from the germline J gene. The chain recombines TRBV19 with TRBJ1-6; D call uncertain. CDR3 size: 15 residues. V was clipped by 5 bases and J by 3 bases, with 11 bases between them. From germline, CDR1 is LNHDA and CDR2 SQIVND (reference sequence). CDR3 loop: CASSPQSNYNSPLHF. The sequenced CDR3 bases are TGTGCCAGTAGTCCGCAGTCGAACTATAATTCACCC.

This clone has a count of ten or more. Read sequence stops 3 residues before the CDR3 end, and the germline J gene provides the missing end. The V gene is TRBV9, the J gene TRBJ1-1; 7 positions match TRBD1. Germline assignment: CDR1 SGDLS and CDR2 YYNGEE. This CDR3 is 14 amino acids long. The V and J ends lost 3 bases and 0 bases, in that order; junction bases with no gene match: 2. CDR3 DNA (partial): TGTGCCAGCAGCGAGGGGGCCATGAACACTGAA. Amino acids: CASSEGAMNTE. The CDR3, in full, reads CASSEGAMNTEAFF.

This clone was counted between two and nine times. An end of the junction differs from the germline gene, which may be a read error. CDR3 loop: CASSEDRDTEAFF. CDR3 DNA (partial): TGTGCCAGCAGCGAAGACCGGGACACTGAA. V gene TRBV2 combines with J gene TRBJ1-1; no reliable D call. The missing CDR3 end, 3 residues past where the read stops, is filled in from the germline J gene. The CDR3 loop spans 13 amino acids. Germline V gene lookup returns CDR1 SNHLY and CDR2 FYNNEI.